This TCR beta chain was captured by sequencing in a study of blood T cell repertoires in COVID-19. Here immunoSEQ multiplex PCR was the method, and the copy in TCRdb shows in-frame clones only, minus some. The repertoire holds roughly 190,000 clones, with almost 85% as singletons. The CDR3 consists of 13 residues. V was pared by 5 bases and J by 12 bases, with 17 bases between. Germline V gene data show CDR1 as LNHDA and CDR2 as SQIVND (reference sequence). Sequencing used peripheral blood. This receptor was taken from a woman in her 70s with active or convalescent COVID-19. The chain recombines TRBV19 with TRBJ2-1; the D gene is possibly TRBD2 (5 bases). DNA of the CDR3: TGTGCCAGTAGTGAGGCTAGCCTCCGGGGGCAGTTCTTC. Its protein is CASSEASLRGQFF. Looking up the rest from reference TRBV19 and TRBJ2-1 gives the full variable domain: DGGITQSPKYLFRKEGQNVTLSCEQNLNHDAMYWYRQDPGQGLRLIYYSQIVNDFQKGDIAEGYSVSREKKESFPLTVTSAQKNPTAFYLCASSEASLRGQFFGPGTRLTVL.